This TCR beta chain derives from a study of cytotoxic CD8 clonotypes in ibrutinib-treated CLL. About the study: The sample average was 255,043 productive templates and tens of thousands of productive rearrangements. Findings and caveats of the study: Measured clonality at baseline was greater than in age-matched healthy donors and tracked with circulating CD8+ T-cell counts. Clonality, elevated at ibrutinib response, dropped back toward baseline at progression.

T cells were sequenced at a targeted depth of 1 in 200,000 to 1 in 1 million. Profiled with immunoSEQ multiplex PCR; TCRdb holds only in-frame clones, not every one. The sample lists 130,000 or so clones; roughly 83% were seen once. About this clone: What it binds is not known.

Germline loops: CDR1 MDHEN, CDR2 SYDVKM. The trim removed 2 bases at V and 1 base at J, leaving 16 bases unmatched. The CDR3 contains 22 residues. The chain links TRBV28 to TRBJ2-3; 15 bases match TRBD2. The sample here was PBMCs, taken after 12 months of ibrutinib treatment. The receptor's source is a human donor with chronic lymphocytic leukemia. CDR3 nucleotide sequence: TGTGCCAGCAGTTTAATGAGGGGACTAGCGGGAGGTGGGGGTCTGCGCACAGATACGCAGTATTTT. This codes for CASSLMRGLAGGGGLRTDTQYF. Full variable domain (outside the CDR3, taken from reference TRBV28 and TRBJ2-3): DVKVTQSSRYLVKRTGEKVFLECVQDMDHENMFWYRQDPGLGLRLIYFSYDVKMKEKGDIPEGYSVSREKKERFSLILESASTNQTSMYLCASSLMRGLAGGGGLRTDTQYFGPGTRLTVL.